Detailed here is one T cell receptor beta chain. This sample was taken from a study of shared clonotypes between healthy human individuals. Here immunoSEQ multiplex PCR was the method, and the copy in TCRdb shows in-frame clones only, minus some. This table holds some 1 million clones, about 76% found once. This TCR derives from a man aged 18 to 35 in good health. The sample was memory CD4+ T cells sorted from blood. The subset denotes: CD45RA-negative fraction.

CDR3 coding DNA: TGTGCCAGCTCACCAAGGGGGGGGGACGAGCAGTACTTC. This codes for CASSPRGGDEQYF. The rearrangement joins TRBV18 to TRBJ2-7, with D possibly being TRBD2 (7 bases). This CDR3 is 13 amino acids long. CDR1 and CDR2 from the germline V gene are KGHSH and LQKENI. V dropped 2 bases and J dropped 5 bases, with 10 bases sitting between them.